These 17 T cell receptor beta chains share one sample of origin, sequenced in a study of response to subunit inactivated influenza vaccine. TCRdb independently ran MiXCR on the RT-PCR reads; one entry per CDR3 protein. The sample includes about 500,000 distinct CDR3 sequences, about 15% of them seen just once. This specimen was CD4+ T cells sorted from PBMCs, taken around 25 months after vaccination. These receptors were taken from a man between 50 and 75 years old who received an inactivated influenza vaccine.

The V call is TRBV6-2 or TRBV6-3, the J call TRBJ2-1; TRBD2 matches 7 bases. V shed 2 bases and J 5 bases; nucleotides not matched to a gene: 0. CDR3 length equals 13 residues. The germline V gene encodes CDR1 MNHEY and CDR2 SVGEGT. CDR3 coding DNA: TGTGCCAGCAGTTACAGCGGGGACAATGAGCAGTTCTTC. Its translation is CASSYSGDNEQFF.

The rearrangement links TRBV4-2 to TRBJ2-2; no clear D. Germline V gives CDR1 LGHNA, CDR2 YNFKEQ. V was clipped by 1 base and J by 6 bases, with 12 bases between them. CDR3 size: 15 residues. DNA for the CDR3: TGTGCCAGCAGCCAAGCTGGAGCGACCGCCGGGGAGCTGTTTTTT. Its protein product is CASSQAGATAGELFF.

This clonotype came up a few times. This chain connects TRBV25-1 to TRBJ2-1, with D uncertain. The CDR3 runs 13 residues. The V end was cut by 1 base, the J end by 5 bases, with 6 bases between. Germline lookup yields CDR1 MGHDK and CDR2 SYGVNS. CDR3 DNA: TGTGCCAGCAGTGAATGGTCAGACAATGAGCAGTTCTTC. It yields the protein CASSEWSDNEQFF.

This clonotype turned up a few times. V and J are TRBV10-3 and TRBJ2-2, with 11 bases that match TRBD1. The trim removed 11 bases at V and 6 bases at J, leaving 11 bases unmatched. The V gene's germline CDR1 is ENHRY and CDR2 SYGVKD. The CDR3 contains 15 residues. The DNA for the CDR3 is TGTGCCTCCCGGGCGGGACAGGGGGATTCCGGGGAGCTGTTTTTT. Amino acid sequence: CASRAGQGDSGELFF.

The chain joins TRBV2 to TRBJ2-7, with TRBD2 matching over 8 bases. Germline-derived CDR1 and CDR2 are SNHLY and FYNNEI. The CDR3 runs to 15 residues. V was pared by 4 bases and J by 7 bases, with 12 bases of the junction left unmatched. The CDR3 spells CASSVSGRPFEEQYF. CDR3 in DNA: TGTGCCAGCAGTGTCAGCGGGAGACCTTTTGAGGAGCAGTACTTC.

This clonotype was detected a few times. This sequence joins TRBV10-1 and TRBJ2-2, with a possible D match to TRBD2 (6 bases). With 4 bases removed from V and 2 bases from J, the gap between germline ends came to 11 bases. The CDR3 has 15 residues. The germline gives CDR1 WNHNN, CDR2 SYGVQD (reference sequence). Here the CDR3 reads CASSGGGDNTGELFF. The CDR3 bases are TGCGCCAGCAGTGGCGGCGGGGACAACACCGGGGAGCTGTTTTTT.

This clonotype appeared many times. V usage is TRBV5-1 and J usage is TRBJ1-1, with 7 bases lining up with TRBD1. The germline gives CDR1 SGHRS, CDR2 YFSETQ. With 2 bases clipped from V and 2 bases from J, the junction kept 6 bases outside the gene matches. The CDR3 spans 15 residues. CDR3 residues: CASSLAGTVNTEAFF. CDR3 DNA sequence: TGCGCCAGCAGCTTAGCCGGGACAGTTAACACTGAAGCTTTCTTT.

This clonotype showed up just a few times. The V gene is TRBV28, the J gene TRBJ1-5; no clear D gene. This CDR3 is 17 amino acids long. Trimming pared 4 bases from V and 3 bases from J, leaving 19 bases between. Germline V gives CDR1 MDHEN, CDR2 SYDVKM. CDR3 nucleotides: TGTGCCAGCAGTTACCCATGGGTGGGGTCACTCAATCAGCCCCAGCATTTT. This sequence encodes CASSYPWVGSLNQPQHF.

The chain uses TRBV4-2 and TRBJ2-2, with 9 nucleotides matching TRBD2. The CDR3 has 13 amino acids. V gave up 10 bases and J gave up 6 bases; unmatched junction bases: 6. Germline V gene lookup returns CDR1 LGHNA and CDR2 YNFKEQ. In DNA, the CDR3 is TGTGCCACGTTAGCGGGGGCCGCCGGGGAGCTGTTTTTT. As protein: CATLAGAAGELFF.

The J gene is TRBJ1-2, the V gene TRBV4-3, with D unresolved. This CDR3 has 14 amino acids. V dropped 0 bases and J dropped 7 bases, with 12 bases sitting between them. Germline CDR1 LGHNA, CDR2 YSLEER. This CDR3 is CASSQDRVSIGYTF. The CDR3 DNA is TGCGCCAGCAGCCAAGACCGGGTGTCTATTGGCTACACCTTC.

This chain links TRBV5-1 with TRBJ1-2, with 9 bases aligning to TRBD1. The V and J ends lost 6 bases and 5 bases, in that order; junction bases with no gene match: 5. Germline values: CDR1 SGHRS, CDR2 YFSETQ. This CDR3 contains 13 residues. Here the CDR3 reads CASKRTGDYGYTF. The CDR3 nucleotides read TGCGCCAGCAAAAGGACAGGGGATTATGGCTACACCTTC.

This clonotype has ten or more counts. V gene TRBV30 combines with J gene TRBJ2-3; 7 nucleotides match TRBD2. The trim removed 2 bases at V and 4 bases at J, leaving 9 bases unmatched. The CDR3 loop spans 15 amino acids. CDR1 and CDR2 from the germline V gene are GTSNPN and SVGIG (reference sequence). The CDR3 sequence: CAWSLGSGKSDTQYF. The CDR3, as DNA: TGTGCCTGGAGTCTAGGCAGCGGGAAATCAGATACGCAGTATTTT.

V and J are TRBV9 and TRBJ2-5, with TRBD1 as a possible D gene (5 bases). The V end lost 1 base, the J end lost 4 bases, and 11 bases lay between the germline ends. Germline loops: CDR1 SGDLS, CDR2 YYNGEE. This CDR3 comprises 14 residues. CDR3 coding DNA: TGTGCCAGCAGCGTATCCCAGGGTCGAGAGACCCAGTACTTC. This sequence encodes CASSVSQGRETQYF.

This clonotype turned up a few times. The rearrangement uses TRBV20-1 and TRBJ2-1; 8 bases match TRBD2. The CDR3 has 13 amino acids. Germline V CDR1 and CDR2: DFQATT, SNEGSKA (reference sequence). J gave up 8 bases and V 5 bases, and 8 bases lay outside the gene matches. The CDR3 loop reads CSAGGTSVYEQFF. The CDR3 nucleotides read TGCAGTGCTGGCGGGACTAGTGTTTATGAGCAGTTCTTC.

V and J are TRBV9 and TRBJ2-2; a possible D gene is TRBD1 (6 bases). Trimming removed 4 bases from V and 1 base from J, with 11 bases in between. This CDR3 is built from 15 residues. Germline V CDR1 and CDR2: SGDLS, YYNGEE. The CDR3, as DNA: TGTGCCAGCAGCCCACAGGGTGAGAACACCGGGGAGCTGTTTTTT. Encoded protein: CASSPQGENTGELFF.

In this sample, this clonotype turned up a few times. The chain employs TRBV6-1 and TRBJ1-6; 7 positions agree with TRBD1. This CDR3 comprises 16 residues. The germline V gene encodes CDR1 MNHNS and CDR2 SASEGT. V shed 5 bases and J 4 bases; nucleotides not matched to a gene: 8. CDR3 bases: TGTGCCAGCAGTAAGAGGGGACAGATTTATAATTCACCCCTCCACTTT. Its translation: CASSKRGQIYNSPLHF.

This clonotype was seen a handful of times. Here the CDR3 reads CASSGQGVNQPQHF. In nucleotides, the CDR3 is TGTGCCAGCAGTGGACAGGGGGTCAATCAGCCCCAGCATTTT. The chain has TRBV25-1 and TRBJ1-5; 9 nucleotides match TRBD1. This CDR3 is 14 amino acids long. V lost 4 bases and J lost 3; bases outside the gene matches: 1. In germline, CDR1 is MGHDK, CDR2 SYGVNS.